This T cell receptor (beta chain) appears in the sequencing data of a study of T cells in localized non-small cell lung cancer. Findings and caveats of the study: It remains possible that heterogeneity exists, since only one tumor region was sequenced. Adjacent lung had a median about 57 of the 100 largest tumor clones.

Atypia-free lung next to the tumor was sampled at least 2 cm from its margin. This clone was recorded a few times. Antigen specificity is unknown. CDR1 SQVTM and CDR2 ANQGSEA come from the germline V gene. V was clipped by 5 bases and J by 0 bases, with 25 bases between them. CDR3 length equals 18 residues. The table came from immunoSEQ multiplex PCR; TCRdb's copy has only in-frame clones and leaves some out. Among over 2,000 clones listed, about 30% were seen once. This receptor was identified in a man between 40 and 70 years old with stage III lung adenocarcinoma. The sample was normal lung tissue next to the tumor, taken before any cancer treatment. The chain carries TRBV29-1 and TRBJ2-5; D might be TRBD1 or TRBD2, each matching 5 bases. For the CDR3, the DNA is TGCAGCGTTAAATTTTTGTTGGGGCAGCTGAGGGACCAAGAGACCCAGTACTTC. Translating it yields CSVKFLLGQLRDQETQYF.